One and the same sample provided the 3 T cell receptor beta chains below, sequenced in a study of monozygotic twins with inflammatory bowel disease. One entry per CDR3 protein, without DNA, is what TCRdb gives after re-calling the 5' RACE reads. The sample has 110,000 to 150,000 distinct CDR3 sequences. The sample was blood. These receptors were obtained from a human donor with ulcerative colitis or Crohn's disease, or a healthy co-twin of an affected twin (not recorded which).

The chain recombines TRBV5-4 with TRBJ2-2; lacking DNA, the TRBD2 call made by TCRdb goes unchecked. Germline CDR1 is SGHNT and CDR2 is YYREEE (reference sequence). This CDR3 comprises 16 residues. Here the CDR3 reads CASSPGLSANTGELFF.

This chain uses TRBV7-9 with TRBJ1-1. This CDR3 contains 11 residues. Germline CDR1 reads SEHNR; CDR2 reads FQNEAQ (reference sequence). Here the CDR3 reads CASSFSREAFF.

The gene calls are TRBV18 and TRBJ1-3. This CDR3 region has 14 residues. CDR1 is KGHSH and CDR2 is LQKENI in the germline V gene. CDR3: CASSPPAPGNTIYF. Filled out from reference TRBV18 and TRBJ1-3, the complete variable domain reads NAGVMQNPRHLVRRRGQEARLRCSPMKGHSHVYWYRQLPEEGLKFMVYLQKENIIDESGMPKERFSAEFPKEGPSILRIQQVVRGDSAAYFCASSPPAPGNTIYFGEGSWLTVV.